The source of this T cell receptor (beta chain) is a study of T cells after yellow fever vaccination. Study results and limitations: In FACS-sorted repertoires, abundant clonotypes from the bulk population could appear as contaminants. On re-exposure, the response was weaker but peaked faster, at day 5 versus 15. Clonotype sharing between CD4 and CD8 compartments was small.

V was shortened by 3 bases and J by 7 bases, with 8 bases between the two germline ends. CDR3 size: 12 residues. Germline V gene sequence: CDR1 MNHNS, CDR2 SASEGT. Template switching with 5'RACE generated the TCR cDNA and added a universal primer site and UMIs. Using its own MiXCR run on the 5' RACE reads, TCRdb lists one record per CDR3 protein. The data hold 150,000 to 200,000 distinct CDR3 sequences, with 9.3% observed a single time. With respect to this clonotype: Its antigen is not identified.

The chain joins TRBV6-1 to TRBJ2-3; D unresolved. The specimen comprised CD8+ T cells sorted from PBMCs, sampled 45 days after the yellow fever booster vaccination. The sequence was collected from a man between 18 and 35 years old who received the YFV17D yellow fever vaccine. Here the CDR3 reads CASSEWSNTQYF. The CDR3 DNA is TGTGCCAGCAGTGAGTGGAGTAATACGCAGTATTTT.